This TCR beta chain was identified in a study of cytomegalovirus exposure and HLA in healthy donors. With regard to this clone: Its antigen is not known.

Points from the study as a whole: Specific recognition of CMV antigens was confirmed in vitro for a few chains (all CMV-associated). There were some V segments, including TRBV6-2 and TRBV6-3, excluded as indistinguishable.

Vbeta (60) and Jbeta (13) primers were used in the PCR. Libraries were prepared by immunoSEQ multiplex PCR; TCRdb keeps only in-frame clonotypes and omits some of them. Its clone listing holds about 46,000 clones. CDR3 length: 17 amino acids. Germline loops: CDR1 MDHEN, CDR2 SYDVKM. V shed 5 bases and J shed 0 bases, with 17 bases lying between them. The sequence was collected from a woman aged 35 to 49 in good health and CMV-seronegative. The chain carries TRBV28 and TRBJ2-1; no clear D gene. The sample consisted of PBMCs. The CDR3 spells CASSTFQEESSYNEQFF. Here the CDR3 DNA reads TGTGCCAGCAGTACCTTCCAAGAGGAGAGCTCCTACAATGAGCAGTTCTTC.